These 23 T cell receptor beta chains originate from one sample sequenced in a study of blood T cell repertoires in COVID-19 (dated by TCRdb to 2018 to 2020). Library generation was performed with the immunoSEQ multiplex PCR assay. Drawn from immuneACCESS, this table holds only the in-frame rearrangements with V and J called that TCRdb kept. Clones are partly lost; checked studies trace under half to an unresolved V gene and leave the rest unexplained. For this sample the table gives under 200,000 clones, of which 90% to 95% were detected only once. Of the sample, approximately 0.5% falls within the top ten clones. Material: peripheral blood. The receptors shown here come from a man aged 45-60 years with acute or convalescent COVID-19.

The chain carries TRBV4-3 and TRBJ1-6; D is undetermined. V dropped 6 bases and J dropped 6 bases, with 12 bases sitting between them. Germline assignment: CDR1 LGHNA and CDR2 YSLEER. This CDR3 spans 14 amino acids. The CDR3 DNA is TGCGCCAGCAGGGCGGGGATGAGTAATTCACCCCTCCACTTT. Its protein is CASRAGMSNSPLHF.

This sequence joins TRBV13 and TRBJ1-6; D unresolved. This CDR3 comprises 13 residues. The ends were cut back, 5 bases at V and 0 bases at J, with 2 bases in the middle. Germline CDR1 is PRHDT and CDR2 is FYEKMQ (reference sequence). CDR3 DNA sequence: TGTGCCAGCAGCCGCTCCTATAATTCACCCCTCCACTTT. Translation gives CASSRSYNSPLHF.

The chain links TRBV6-5 to TRBJ2-1, with 9 bases that match TRBD2. Germline CDR1 and CDR2: MNHEY and SVGAGI. V shed 2 bases, J shed 4 bases, and the junction held 3 bases outside the gene matches. The CDR3 is 15 amino acids. The CDR3, as DNA: TGTGCCAGCAGTTACCTGGCGGGAGGGTACAATGAGCAGTTCTTC. This sequence encodes CASSYLAGGYNEQFF.

This CDR3 reads CATSRVPGVGNQPQHF. CDR3 nucleotide sequence: TGTGCCACCAGCAGAGTTCCCGGGGTGGGCAATCAGCCCCAGCATTTT. The chain has TRBV15 and TRBJ1-5; D gene uncertain. Trimming left V 1 base short and J 2 bases short, with 12 bases between. This CDR3 contains 16 residues. Germline loops: CDR1 LNHNV, CDR2 YYDKDF (reference sequence).

The rearrangement uses TRBV28 and TRBJ1-1; the D is unclear. The CDR3 consists of 13 residues. CDR1 is MDHEN and CDR2 is SYDVKM in the germline V gene. Deletions cut 2 bases from V and 5 bases from J, with 9 bases between. CDR3 protein: CASSLEGGTEAFF. The CDR3 region has the DNA TGTGCCAGCAGTTTAGAGGGAGGGACTGAAGCTTTCTTT.

V and J are TRBV18 and TRBJ1-2, with D possibly being TRBD1 (6 bases). The germline gives CDR1 KGHSH, CDR2 LQKENI. There are 17 residues in the CDR3. V lost 3 bases, J lost 0 bases, and 17 bases lay in between. CDR3 protein: CASSPSNGAGANYGYTF. DNA for the CDR3: TGTGCCAGCTCACCCTCGAACGGGGCAGGGGCTAACTATGGCTACACCTTC.

Here the CDR3 DNA reads TGTGCCAGCAGCTTATCTGGAGGACAGGGGGTTAACAATGAGCAGTTCTTC. Residues: CASSLSGGQGVNNEQFF. The chain recombines TRBV7-9 with TRBJ2-1, with 10 nucleotides matching TRBD1. The CDR3 spans 17 residues. CDR1 and CDR2 (germline): SEHNR, FQNEAQ (reference sequence). V trimming: 2 bases; J trimming: 5 bases; junction bases outside the gene matches: 9.

The gene calls are TRBV5-5 and TRBJ2-3; 7 bases are shared with TRBD2. The CDR3 has 17 residues. Germline V lookup: CDR1 SGHKS, CDR2 YYEKEE (reference sequence). V was clipped by 3 bases and J by 4 bases; unmatched bases: 14. The DNA for the CDR3 is TGTGCCAGCAGCTCCCCGGGAGGCAGGGTGGGCGCAGATACGCAGTATTTT. Its protein product is CASSSPGGRVGADTQYF. The variable domain in full, completed from reference TRBV5-5 and TRBJ2-3, reads DAGVTQSPTHLIKTRGQQVTLRCSPISGHKSVSWYQQVLGQGPQFIFQYYEKEERGRGNFPDRFSARQFPNYSSELNVNALLLGDSALYLCASSSPGGRVGADTQYFGPGTRLTVL.

The chain is built from TRBV13 and TRBJ2-1; 12 bases match TRBD2. Germline V CDR1 and CDR2: PRHDT, FYEKMQ (reference sequence). The CDR3 runs to 15 residues. V shed 5 bases and J 3 bases; nucleotides not matched to a gene: 2. The CDR3, as DNA: TGTGCCAGCAGCAAGACTAGCGGGAGCTACAATGAGCAGTTCTTC. Translation: CASSKTSGSYNEQFF.

This chain connects TRBV19 to TRBJ2-1; TRBD1 might be the D (6 bases). CDR1 LNHDA and CDR2 SQIVND come from the germline V gene (reference sequence). The CDR3 is made up of 16 amino acids. The V and J ends lost 6 bases and 0 bases respectively, with 15 bases between them. CDR3 amino acids: CASRGQGLSSYNEQFF. CDR3 DNA sequence: TGTGCCAGTAGGGGCCAGGGGCTGAGCTCCTACAATGAGCAGTTCTTC.

The chain is built from TRBV9 and TRBJ2-5, with 14 bases identical to TRBD2. Unmatched junction bases numbered 3, after V lost 0 bases and J lost 5 bases. CDR3 length equals 16 residues. Germline CDR1 is SGDLS and CDR2 is YYNGEE. The CDR3: CASSVGTSGGLETQYF. The CDR3, as DNA: TGTGCCAGCAGCGTAGGGACTAGCGGGGGGCTTGAGACCCAGTACTTC.

This chain connects TRBV29-1 to TRBJ2-2; D ambiguous. Germline lookup yields CDR1 SQVTM and CDR2 ANQGSEA. The length of the CDR3 is 10 residues. Trimming left V 7 bases short and J 8 bases short, with 8 bases between. The CDR3 is CSAATGELFF. The CDR3 bases are TGCAGCGCCGCAACAGGGGAGCTGTTTTTT.

The chain recombines TRBV4-2 with TRBJ2-5, with D tentatively TRBD2 (7 bases). Germline V gives CDR1 LGHNA, CDR2 YNFKEQ. V lost 3 bases, J lost 2 bases, and 16 bases lay in between. The CDR3 loop spans 16 amino acids. CDR3: CASSHGGASGQETQYF. The CDR3, as DNA: TGTGCCAGCAGCCATGGGGGGGCCTCGGGGCAAGAGACCCAGTACTTC.

This chain links TRBV19 with TRBJ1-5, with D unclear. Germline lookup yields CDR1 LNHDA and CDR2 SQIVND (reference sequence). This CDR3 has 14 residues. Trimming cost V 4 bases and J 2 bases, with 9 bases left between them. The CDR3 reads CASSTAGGNQPQHF. CDR3 nucleotides: TGTGCCAGTAGTACCGCCGGGGGCAATCAGCCCCAGCATTTT. Full variable domain (rest looked up from reference TRBV19 and TRBJ1-5): DGGITQSPKYLFRKEGQNVTLSCEQNLNHDAMYWYRQDPGQGLRLIYYSQIVNDFQKGDIAEGYSVSREKKESFPLTVTSAQKNPTAFYLCASSTAGGNQPQHFGDGTRLSIL.

This sequence joins TRBV6-1 and TRBJ2-3; 7 bases agree with TRBD1. The CDR3 contains 15 residues. The junction had 3 bases not matched to a gene; V was cut back by 3 bases and J by 0 bases. Germline V gene sequence: CDR1 MNHNS, CDR2 SASEGT. The chain's CDR3 is CASSEGQWSTDTQYF. The CDR3 region has the DNA TGTGCCAGCAGTGAGGGACAGTGGAGCACAGATACGCAGTATTTT.

The CDR3 DNA is TGTGCCAGCAGCTTACAATTTGATCAGCCCCAGCATTTT. It specifies CASSLQFDQPQHF. J is TRBJ1-5 and V is TRBV11-2; D is unclear. Looked up from germline, CDR1 is SGHAT and CDR2 is FQNNGV. This CDR3 is 13 amino acids long. V dropped 2 bases and J dropped 5 bases, with 7 bases sitting between them.

The V and J genes are TRBV30 and TRBJ1-5; a possible D gene is TRBD1 (5 bases). The CDR3 consists of 18 residues. The V end lost 5 bases, the J end lost 2 bases, and 25 bases lay between the germline ends. Germline V lookup: CDR1 GTSNPN, CDR2 SVGIG (reference sequence). CDR3 sequence (DNA): TGTGCCTGGGCTACCCGGGCCCCGGGGGGAATTGGCAATCAGCCCCAGCATTTT. Residues: CAWATRAPGGIGNQPQHF.

The J gene is TRBJ1-1, the V gene TRBV7-9, with 7 nucleotides matching TRBD1. With 4 bases clipped from V and 0 bases from J, the junction kept 2 bases outside the gene matches. The germline V gene has CDR1 SEHNR and CDR2 FQNEAQ (reference sequence). The CDR3 spans 14 residues. The chain's CDR3 is CASSSDRVNTEAFF. The CDR3 DNA reads as TGTGCCAGCAGCTCCGACAGGGTGAACACTGAAGCTTTCTTT.

V gene TRBV7-9 combines with J gene TRBJ2-3; 9 nucleotides match TRBD1. V shed 1 base, J shed 2 bases, and the junction held 10 bases outside the gene matches. CDR1 and CDR2 from the germline V gene are SEHNR and FQNEAQ (reference sequence). There are 18 residues in the CDR3. This CDR3 is CASSLEGGWTGDTDTQYF. CDR3 nucleotide sequence: TGTGCCAGCAGCTTAGAAGGAGGGTGGACAGGGGACACAGATACGCAGTATTTT.

V and J are TRBV27 and TRBJ2-7, with 10 nucleotides matching TRBD2. The V gene's germline CDR1 is MNHEY and CDR2 SMNVEV (reference sequence). With V trimmed by 6 bases and J by 1 base, 3 bases remained unmatched. The CDR3 runs 14 residues. The CDR3 protein is CASSWTSGSYEQYF. The CDR3 coding sequence is TGTGCCAGCAGCTGGACTAGCGGATCCTACGAGCAGTACTTC.

The chain carries TRBV6-1 and TRBJ1-5, with a tentative D call TRBD1 (6 bases). CDR1 MNHNS and CDR2 SASEGT come from the germline V gene. The CDR3 has 15 amino acids. V gave up 2 bases and J gave up 2 bases, with 10 bases separating them. CDR3 sequence reads: CASSEIRGGNQPQHF. CDR3 nucleotide sequence: TGTGCCAGCAGTGAAATCAGGGGTGGCAATCAGCCCCAGCATTTT.

The chain links TRBV6-5 to TRBJ1-5; maybe TRBD1 (6 bases). Trimming removed 6 bases from V and 0 bases from J, with 12 bases in between. CDR1 and CDR2 (germline): MNHEY, SVGAGI. The CDR3 loop spans 15 amino acids. This CDR3 reads CASRGASNSNQPQHF. CDR3 nucleotides: TGTGCCAGCAGGGGGGCATCTAATAGCAATCAGCCCCAGCATTTT.

The rearrangement uses TRBV4-1 and TRBJ1-2; D might be TRBD1 (6 bases). The CDR3 extends over 13 amino acids. Germline V gene data show CDR1 as MGHRA and CDR2 as YSYEKL. Trimming removed 4 bases from V and 5 bases from J, with 11 bases in between. The chain's CDR3 is CASSPTGLYGYTF. The CDR3 bases are TGCGCCAGCAGCCCGACAGGACTTTATGGCTACACCTTC.